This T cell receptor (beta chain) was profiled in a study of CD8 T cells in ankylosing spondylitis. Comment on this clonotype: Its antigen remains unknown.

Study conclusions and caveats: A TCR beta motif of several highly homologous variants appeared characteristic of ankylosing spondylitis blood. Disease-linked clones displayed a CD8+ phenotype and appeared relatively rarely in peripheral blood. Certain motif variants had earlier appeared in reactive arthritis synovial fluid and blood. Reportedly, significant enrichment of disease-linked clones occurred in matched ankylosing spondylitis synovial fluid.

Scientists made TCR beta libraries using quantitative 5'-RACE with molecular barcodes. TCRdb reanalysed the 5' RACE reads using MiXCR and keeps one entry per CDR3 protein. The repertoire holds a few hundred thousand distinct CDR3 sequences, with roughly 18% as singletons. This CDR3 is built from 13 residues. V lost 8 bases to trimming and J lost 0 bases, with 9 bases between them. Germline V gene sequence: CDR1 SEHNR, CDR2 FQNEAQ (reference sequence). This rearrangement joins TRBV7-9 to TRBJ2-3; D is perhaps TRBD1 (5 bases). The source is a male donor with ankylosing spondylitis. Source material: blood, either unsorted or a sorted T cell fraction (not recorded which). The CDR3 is CASGASSTDTQYF. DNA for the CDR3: TGTGCCAGCGGGGCATCCAGCACAGATACGCAGTATTTT. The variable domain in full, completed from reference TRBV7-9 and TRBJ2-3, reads DTGVSQNPRHKITKRGQNVTFRCDPISEHNRLYWYRQTLGQGPEFLTYFQNEAQLEKSRLLSDRFSAERPKGSFSTLEIQRTEQGDSAMYLCASGASSTDTQYFGPGTRLTVL.